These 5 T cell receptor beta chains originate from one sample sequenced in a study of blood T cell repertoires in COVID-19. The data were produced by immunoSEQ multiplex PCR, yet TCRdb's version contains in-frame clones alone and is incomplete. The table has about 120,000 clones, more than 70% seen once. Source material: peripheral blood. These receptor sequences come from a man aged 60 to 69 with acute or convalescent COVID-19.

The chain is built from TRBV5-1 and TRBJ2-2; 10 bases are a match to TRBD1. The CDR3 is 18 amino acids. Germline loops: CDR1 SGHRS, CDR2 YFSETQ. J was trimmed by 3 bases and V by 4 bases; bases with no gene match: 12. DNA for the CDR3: TGCGCCAGCAGCGCAGGGGACAGGGGACTATTTGACACCGGGGAGCTGTTTTTT. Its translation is CASSAGDRGLFDTGELFF.

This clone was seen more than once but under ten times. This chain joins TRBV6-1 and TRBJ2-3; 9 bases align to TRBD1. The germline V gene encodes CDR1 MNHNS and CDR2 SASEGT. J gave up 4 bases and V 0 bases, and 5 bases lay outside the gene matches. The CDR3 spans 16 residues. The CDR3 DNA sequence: TGTGCCAGCAGTGAAGCGGGACAGGGTGGGGCAGATACGCAGTATTTT. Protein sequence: CASSEAGQGGADTQYF.

CDR3 bases: TGTGCCAGCAGCTTAGACCAGACAAAGTCAAGCTCCTACGAGCAGTACTTC. Its translation is CASSLDQTKSSSYEQYF. The chain is built from TRBV11-2 and TRBJ2-7; no reliable D call. V was shortened by 0 bases and J by 0 bases, with 15 bases between the two germline ends. The CDR3 is 17 amino acids. Germline CDR1 and CDR2: SGHAT and FQNNGV.

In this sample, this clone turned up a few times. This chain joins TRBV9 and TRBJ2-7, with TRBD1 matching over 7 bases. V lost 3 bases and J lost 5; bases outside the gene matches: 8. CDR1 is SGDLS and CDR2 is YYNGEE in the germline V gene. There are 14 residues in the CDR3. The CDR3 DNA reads TGTGCCAGCAGCGATGAGGGGGCGAGGAACGAGCAGTACTTC. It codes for CASSDEGARNEQYF.

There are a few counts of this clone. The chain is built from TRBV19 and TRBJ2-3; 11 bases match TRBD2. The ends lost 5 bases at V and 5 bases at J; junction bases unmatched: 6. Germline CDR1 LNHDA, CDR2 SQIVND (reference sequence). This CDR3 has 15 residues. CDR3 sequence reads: CASSWPSGRKDTQYF. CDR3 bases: TGTGCCAGTAGTTGGCCTAGCGGGAGGAAAGATACGCAGTATTTT.